In its sample, the clone carrying this TCR beta chain was seen many times. TCRdb ran MiXCR on the 5' RACE reads and lists one entry per CDR3 protein. The table has 250,000 or so distinct CDR3 sequences, around 3.5% seen once; the top ten hold around 19%. This sample was included in a study of T cells after yellow fever vaccination. The CDR3 is made up of 15 amino acids. V was cut by 3 bases and J by 8 bases, with 16 bases left in between. This clonotype originated in a man aged 18 to 30 who received the YFV17D yellow fever vaccine. Sequenced material: PBMCs, taken 15 days after the yellow fever booster vaccination. The chain combines TRBV12-3 or TRBV12-4 with TRBJ1-4, with D tentatively TRBD1 (6 bases). DNA for the CDR3: TGTGCCAGCAGTTTCAGGCAGGGGCGGGGGGAAAAACTGTTTTTT. This encodes CASSFRQGRGEKLFF.